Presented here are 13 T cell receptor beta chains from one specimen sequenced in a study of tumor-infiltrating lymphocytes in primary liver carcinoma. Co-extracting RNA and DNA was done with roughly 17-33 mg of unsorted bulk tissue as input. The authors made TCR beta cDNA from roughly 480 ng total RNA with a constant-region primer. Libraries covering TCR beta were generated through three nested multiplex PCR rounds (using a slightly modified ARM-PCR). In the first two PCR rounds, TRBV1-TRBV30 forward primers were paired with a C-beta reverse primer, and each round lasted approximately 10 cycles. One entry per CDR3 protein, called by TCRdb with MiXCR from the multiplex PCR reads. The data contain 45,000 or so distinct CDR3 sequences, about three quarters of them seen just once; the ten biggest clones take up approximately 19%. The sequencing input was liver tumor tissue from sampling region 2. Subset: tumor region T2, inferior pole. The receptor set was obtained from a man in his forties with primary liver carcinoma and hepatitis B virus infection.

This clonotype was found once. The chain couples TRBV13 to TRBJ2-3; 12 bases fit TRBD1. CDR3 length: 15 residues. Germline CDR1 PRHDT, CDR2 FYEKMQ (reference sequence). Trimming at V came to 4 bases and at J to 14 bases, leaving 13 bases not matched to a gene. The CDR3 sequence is CASSSGTGGTDTMYF. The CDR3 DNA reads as TGTGCCAGCAGCTCTGGGACAGGGGGCACAGATACGATGTATTTT.

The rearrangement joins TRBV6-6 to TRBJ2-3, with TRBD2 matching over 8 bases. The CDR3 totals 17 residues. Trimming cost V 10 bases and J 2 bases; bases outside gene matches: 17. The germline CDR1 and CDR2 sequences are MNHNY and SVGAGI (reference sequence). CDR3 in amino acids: CANRPQGTSGLTDTQYF. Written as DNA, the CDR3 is TGTGCCAACAGACCGCAGGGTACTAGCGGCCTCACAGATACGCAGTATTTT.

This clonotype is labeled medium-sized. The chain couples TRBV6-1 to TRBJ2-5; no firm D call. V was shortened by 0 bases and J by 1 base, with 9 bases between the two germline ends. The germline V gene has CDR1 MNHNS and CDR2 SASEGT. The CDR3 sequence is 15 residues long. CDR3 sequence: CASSEAVGGQETQYF. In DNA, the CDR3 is TGTGCCAGCAGTGAAGCGGTGGGCGGCCAAGAGACCCAGTACTTC.

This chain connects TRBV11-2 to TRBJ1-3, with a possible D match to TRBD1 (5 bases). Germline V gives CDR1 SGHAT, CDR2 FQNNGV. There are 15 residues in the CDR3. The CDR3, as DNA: TGTATCAGCTGCTCCAGGGTTCGAACTGGAAACACCATATATTTT. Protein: CISCSRVRTGNTIYF.

DNA of the CDR3: TGTGCCAGCACCACTTCGGTTGTAACCAAAAACATTCAGTACTTC. It encodes CASTTSVVTKNIQYF. The rearrangement joins TRBV11-2 to TRBJ2-4; the D is unclear. CDR3 length: 15 residues. V was pared by 7 bases and J by 2 bases, with 15 bases between. CDR1 and CDR2 (germline): SGHAT, FQNNGV. The variable domain in full, completed from reference TRBV11-2 and TRBJ2-4, reads EAGVAQSPRYKIIEKRQSVAFWCNPISGHATLYWYQQILGQGPKLLIQFQNNGVVDDSQLPKDRFSAERLKGVDSTLKIQPAKLEDSAVYLCASTTSVVTKNIQYFGAGTRLSVL.

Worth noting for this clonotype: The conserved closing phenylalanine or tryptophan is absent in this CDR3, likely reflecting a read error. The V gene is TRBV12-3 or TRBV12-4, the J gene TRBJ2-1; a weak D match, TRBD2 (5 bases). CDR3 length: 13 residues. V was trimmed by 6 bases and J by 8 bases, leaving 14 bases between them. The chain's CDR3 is CASRPTSFDEQFL. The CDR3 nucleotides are TGTGCCAGCAGGCCAACTAGTTTCGATGAGCAGTTCTTA.

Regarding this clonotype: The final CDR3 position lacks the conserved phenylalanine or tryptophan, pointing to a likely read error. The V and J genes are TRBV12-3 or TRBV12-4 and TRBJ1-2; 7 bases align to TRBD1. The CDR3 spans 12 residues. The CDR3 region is CASSIGGYGYTS. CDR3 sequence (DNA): TGTGCCAGCAGCATAGGGGGCTATGGTTACACCTCC.

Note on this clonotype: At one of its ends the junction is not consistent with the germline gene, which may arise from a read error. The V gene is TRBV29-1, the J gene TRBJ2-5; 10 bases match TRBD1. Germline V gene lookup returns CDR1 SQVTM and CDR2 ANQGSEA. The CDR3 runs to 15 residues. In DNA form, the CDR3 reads TGCAACGTTGAGCCCGACAGGGGGCGGCAAGAGACCATGTACTTC. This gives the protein CNVEPDRGRQETMYF.

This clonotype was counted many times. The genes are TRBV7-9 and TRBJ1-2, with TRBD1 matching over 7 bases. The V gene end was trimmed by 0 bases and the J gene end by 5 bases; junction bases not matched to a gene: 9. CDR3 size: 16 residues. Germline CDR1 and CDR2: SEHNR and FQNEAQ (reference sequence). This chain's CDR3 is CASSLATEGTAYGYTF. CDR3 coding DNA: TGTGCCAGCAGCTTAGCGACTGAAGGGACAGCTTATGGCTACACCTTC.

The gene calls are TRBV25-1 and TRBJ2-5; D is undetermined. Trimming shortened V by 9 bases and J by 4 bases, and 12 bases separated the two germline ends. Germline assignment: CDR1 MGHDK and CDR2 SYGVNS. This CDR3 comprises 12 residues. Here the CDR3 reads CASTINSETQYF. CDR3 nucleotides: TGTGCCAGTACTATAAACTCAGAGACCCAGTACTTC.

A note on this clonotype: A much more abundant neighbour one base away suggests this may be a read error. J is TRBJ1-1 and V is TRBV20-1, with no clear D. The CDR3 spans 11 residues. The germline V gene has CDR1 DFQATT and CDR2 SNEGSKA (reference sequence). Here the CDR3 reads CSAAGLFEVFF. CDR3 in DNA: TGCAGTGCGGCAGGATTATTTGAAGTTTTCTTT.

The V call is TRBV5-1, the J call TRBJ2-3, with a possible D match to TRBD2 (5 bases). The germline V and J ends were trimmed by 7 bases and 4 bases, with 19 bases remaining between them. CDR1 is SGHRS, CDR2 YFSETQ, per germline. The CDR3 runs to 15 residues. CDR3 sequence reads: CASGELTGSADTQYF. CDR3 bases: TGCGCCAGCGGGGAACTAACGGGAAGCGCAGATACGCAGTATTTT.

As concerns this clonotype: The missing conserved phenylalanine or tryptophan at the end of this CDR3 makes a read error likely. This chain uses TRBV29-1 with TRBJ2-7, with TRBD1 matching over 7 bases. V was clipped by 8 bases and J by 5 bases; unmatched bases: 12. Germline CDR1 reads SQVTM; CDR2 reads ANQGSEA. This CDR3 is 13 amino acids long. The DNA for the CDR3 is TGCAGCATTGCCCCGACAGGGTTCCACGAGCAGTACTTA. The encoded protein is CSIAPTGFHEQYL.